This T cell receptor (beta chain) was observed in a study of blood T cells in healthy people across ages. Study-level background: Template-switching capture recovered about one barcoded beta molecule per two T cells.

Sample donors were healthy Caucasian individuals that came from Russia, aged roughly 6 to 90. A second PCR, run for about 7 to 11 cycles, used a sample-barcoded 5' primer plus a J-beta primer mix. Every cDNA molecule bore a tag from a template-switch adaptor containing 12 random nucleotides. TCRdb re-called the 5' RACE reads through MiXCR, storing one row per CDR3 protein. The sample lists some 1.8 million distinct CDR3 sequences; around 42% were seen once. Trimming took off 0 bases at V and 5 bases at J, with 15 bases between the two ends. Germline V gives CDR1 SGHRS, CDR2 YFSETQ. This CDR3 comprises 16 residues.

The sequenced material came from blood. The sequence came from a human donor in good health. V and J are TRBV5-1 and TRBJ2-1, with D possibly matching TRBD2 (7 bases). The CDR3 here is CASSLVSRGANNEQFF. The CDR3 coding sequence is TGCGCCAGCAGCTTGGTCAGCCGGGGGGCCAACAATGAGCAGTTCTTC.